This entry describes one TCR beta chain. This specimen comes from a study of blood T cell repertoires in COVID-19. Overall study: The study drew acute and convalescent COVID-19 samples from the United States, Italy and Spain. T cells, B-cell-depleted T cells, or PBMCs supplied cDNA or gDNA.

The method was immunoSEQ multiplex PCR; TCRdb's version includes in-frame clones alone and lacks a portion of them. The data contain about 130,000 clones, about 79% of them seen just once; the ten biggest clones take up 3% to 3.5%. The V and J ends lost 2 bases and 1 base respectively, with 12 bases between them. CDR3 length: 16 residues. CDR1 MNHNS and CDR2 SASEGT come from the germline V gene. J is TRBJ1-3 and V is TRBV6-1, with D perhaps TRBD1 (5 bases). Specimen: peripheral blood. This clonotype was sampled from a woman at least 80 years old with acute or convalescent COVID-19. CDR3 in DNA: TGTGCCAGCAGTGAAAGCAAGACAGCGTCTGGAAACACCATATATTTT. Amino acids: CASSESKTASGNTIYF.